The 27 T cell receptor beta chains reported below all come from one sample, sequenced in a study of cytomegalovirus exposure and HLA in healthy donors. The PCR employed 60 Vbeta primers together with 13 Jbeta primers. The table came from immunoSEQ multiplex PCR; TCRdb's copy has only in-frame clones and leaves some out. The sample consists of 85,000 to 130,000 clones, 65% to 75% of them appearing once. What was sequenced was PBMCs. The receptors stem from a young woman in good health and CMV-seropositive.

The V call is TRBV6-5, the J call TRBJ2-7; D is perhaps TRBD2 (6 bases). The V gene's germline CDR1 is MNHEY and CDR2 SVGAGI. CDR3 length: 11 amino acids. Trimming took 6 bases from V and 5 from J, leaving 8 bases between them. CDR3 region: CASRGGNEQYF. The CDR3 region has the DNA TGTGCCAGCAGAGGCGGGAACGAGCAGTACTTC.

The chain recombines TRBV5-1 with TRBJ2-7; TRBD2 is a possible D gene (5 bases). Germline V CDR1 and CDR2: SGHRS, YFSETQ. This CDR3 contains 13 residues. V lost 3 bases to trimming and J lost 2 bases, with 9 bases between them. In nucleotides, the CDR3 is TGCGCCAGCAGCTCTGGCGGGCCCTACGAGCAGTACTTC. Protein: CASSSGGPYEQYF.

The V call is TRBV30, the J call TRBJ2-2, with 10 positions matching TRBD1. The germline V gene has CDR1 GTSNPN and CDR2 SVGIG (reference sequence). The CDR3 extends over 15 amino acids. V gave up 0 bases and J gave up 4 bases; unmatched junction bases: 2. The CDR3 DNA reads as TGTGCCTGGAGTGTCCGGACAGGGGGCACCGGGGAGCTGTTTTTT. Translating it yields CAWSVRTGGTGELFF.

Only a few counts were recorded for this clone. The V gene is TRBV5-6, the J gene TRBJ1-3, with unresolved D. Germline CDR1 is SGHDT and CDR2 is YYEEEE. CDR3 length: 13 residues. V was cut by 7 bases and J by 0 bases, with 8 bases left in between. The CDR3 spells CASVGSSGNTIYF. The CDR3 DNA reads TGTGCCAGCGTGGGGAGCTCTGGAAACACCATATATTTT.

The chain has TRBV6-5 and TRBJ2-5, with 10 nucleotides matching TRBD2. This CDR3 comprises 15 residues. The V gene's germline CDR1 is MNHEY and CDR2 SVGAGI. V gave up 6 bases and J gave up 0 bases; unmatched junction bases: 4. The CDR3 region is CASSRGLAYQETQYF. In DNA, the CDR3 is TGTGCCAGCAGCCGGGGACTAGCGTACCAAGAGACCCAGTACTTC.

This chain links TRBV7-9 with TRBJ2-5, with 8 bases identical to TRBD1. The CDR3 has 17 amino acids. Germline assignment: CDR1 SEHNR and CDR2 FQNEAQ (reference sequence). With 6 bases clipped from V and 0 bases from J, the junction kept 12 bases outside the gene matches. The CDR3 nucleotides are TGTGCCAGCAGGCCCCGGATCCGGGACAGGTACCAAGAGACCCAGTACTTC. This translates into CASRPRIRDRYQETQYF.

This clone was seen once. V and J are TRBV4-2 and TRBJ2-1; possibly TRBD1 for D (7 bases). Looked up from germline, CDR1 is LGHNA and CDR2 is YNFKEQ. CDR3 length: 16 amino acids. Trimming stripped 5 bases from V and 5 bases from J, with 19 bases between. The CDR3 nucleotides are TGTGCCAGCAGCTCTGGAGGGACAGACGAGAACAATGAGCAGTTCTTC. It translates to CASSSGGTDENNEQFF.

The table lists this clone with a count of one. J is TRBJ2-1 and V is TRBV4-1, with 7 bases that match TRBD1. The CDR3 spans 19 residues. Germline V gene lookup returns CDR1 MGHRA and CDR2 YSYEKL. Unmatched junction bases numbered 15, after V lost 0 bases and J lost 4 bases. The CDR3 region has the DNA TGCGCCAGCAGCCAAGATATTGCAGACAGGCAGGGGGAATACAATGAGCAGTTCTTC. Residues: CASSQDIADRQGEYNEQFF.

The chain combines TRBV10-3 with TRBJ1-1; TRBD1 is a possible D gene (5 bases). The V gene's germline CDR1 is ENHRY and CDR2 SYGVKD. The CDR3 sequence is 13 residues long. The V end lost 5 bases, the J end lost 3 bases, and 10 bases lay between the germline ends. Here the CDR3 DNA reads TGTGCCATCAGTCAGGGATCCTACACTGAAGCTTTCTTT. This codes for CAISQGSYTEAFF.

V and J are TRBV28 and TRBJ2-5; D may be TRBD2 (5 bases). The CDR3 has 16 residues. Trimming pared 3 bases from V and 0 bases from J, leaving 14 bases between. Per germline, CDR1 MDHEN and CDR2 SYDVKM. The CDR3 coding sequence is TGTGCCAGCAGTTTCCCGCCAGCGGTGTACCAAGAGACCCAGTACTTC. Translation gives CASSFPPAVYQETQYF. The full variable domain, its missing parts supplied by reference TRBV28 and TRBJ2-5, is DVKVTQSSRYLVKRTGEKVFLECVQDMDHENMFWYRQDPGLGLRLIYFSYDVKMKEKGDIPEGYSVSREKKERFSLILESASTNQTSMYLCASSFPPAVYQETQYFGPGTRLLVL.

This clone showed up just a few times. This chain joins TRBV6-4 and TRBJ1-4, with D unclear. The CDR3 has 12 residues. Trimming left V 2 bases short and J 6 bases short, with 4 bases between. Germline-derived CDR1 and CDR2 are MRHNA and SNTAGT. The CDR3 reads CASSDTDEKLFF. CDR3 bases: TGTGCCAGCAGTGACACGGATGAAAAACTGTTTTTT.

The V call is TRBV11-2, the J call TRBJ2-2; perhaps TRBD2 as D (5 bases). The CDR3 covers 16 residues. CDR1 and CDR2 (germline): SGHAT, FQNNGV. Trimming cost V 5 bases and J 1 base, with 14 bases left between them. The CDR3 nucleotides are TGTGCCAGCAGCCCCCTCCACGGGGTGAACACCGGGGAGCTGTTTTTT. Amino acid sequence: CASSPLHGVNTGELFF.

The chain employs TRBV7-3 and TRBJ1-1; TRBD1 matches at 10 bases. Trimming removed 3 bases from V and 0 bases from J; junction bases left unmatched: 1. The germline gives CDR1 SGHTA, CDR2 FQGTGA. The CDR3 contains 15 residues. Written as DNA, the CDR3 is TGTGCCAGCAGCTTGACAGGGGGCTTGAACACTGAAGCTTTCTTT. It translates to CASSLTGGLNTEAFF. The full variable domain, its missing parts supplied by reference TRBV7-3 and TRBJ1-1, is GAGVSQTPSNKVTEKGKYVELRCDPISGHTALYWYRQSLGQGPEFLIYFQGTGAADDSGLPNDRFFAVRPEGSVSTLKIQRTERGDSAVYLCASSLTGGLNTEAFFGQGTRLTVV.

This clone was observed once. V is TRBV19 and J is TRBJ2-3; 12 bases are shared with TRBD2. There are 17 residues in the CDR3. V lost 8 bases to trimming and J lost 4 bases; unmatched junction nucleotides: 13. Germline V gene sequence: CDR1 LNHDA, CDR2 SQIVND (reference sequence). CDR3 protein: CASSRDLAGGSPDTQYF. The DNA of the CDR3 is TGTGCCAGTTCAAGGGATCTAGCGGGAGGGTCCCCAGATACGCAGTATTTT.

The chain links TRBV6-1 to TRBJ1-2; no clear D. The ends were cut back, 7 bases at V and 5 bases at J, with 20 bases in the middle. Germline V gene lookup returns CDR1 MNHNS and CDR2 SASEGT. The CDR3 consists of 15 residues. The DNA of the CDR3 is TGTGCCAGCAACGGCGGGGAGGGTAATTTTTATGGCTACACCTTC. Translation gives CASNGGEGNFYGYTF.

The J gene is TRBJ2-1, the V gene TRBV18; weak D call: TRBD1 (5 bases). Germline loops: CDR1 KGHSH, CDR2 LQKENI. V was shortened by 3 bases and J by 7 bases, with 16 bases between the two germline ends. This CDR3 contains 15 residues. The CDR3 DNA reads TGTGCCAGCTCACCTCTCCAGGACACGAGAAATGAGCAGTTCTTC. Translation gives CASSPLQDTRNEQFF.

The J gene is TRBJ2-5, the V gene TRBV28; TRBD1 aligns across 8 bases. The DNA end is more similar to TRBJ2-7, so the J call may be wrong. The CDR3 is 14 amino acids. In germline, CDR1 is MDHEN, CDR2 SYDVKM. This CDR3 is CASIGQGAPYEQYF. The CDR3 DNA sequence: TGTGCCAGCATCGGGCAGGGGGCACCCTACGAGCAGTACTTC.

CDR3 protein: CASSPRVDGTEAFF. Written as DNA, the CDR3 is TGTGCCAGCAGCCCCAGGGTAGACGGCACTGAAGCTTTCTTT. The chain recombines TRBV7-6 with TRBJ1-1; possibly TRBD1 for D (5 bases). The V end lost 5 bases, the J end lost 4 bases, and 14 bases lay between the germline ends. Germline V gene data show CDR1 as SGHVS and CDR2 as FNYEAQ. This CDR3 is built from 14 residues.

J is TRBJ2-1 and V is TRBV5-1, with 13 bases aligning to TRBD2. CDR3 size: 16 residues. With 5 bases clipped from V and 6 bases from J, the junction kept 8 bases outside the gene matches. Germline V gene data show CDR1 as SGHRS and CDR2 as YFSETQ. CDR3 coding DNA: TGCGCCAGCAGTGGGGGGGGGACTAGCGGGGCCAATGAGCAGTTCTTC. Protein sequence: CASSGGGTSGANEQFF.

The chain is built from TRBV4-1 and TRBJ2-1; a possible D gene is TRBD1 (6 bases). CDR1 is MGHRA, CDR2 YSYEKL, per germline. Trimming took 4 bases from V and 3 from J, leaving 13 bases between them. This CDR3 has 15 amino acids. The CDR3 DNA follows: TGCGCCAGCAGCCTCAACAGGGCTCTCTACAATGAGCAGTTCTTC. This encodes CASSLNRALYNEQFF.

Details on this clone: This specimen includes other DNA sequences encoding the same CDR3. The CDR3 here is CASSGAGRDEQYF. CDR3 in DNA: TGTGCCAGCAGTGGGGCGGGCAGAGACGAGCAGTACTTC. J is TRBJ2-7 and V is TRBV6-1, with D tentatively TRBD2 (5 bases). This CDR3 has 13 amino acids. CDR1 is MNHNS and CDR2 is SASEGT in the germline V gene. The V gene lost 4 bases and the J gene lost 5 bases, with 12 bases spanning the gap.

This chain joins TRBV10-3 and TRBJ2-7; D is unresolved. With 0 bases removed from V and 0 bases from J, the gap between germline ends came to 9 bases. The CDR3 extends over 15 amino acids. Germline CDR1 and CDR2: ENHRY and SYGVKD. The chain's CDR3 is CAISESQVLSYEQYF. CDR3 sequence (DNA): TGTGCCATCAGTGAGTCCCAGGTACTCTCCTACGAGCAGTACTTC.

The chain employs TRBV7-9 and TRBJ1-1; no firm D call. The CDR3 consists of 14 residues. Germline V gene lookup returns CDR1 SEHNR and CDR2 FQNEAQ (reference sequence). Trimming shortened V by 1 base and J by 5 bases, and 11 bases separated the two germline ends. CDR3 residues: CASSLVPGRTEAFF. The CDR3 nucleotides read TGTGCCAGCAGCTTAGTTCCGGGTAGGACTGAAGCTTTCTTT.

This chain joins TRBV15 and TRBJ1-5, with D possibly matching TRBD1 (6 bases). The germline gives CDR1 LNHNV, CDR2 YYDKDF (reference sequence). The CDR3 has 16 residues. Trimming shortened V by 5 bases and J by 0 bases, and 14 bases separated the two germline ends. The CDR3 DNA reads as TGTGCCACCAGCGCCTGGACAGAGTATAGCAATCAGCCCCAGCATTTT. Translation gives CATSAWTEYSNQPQHF.

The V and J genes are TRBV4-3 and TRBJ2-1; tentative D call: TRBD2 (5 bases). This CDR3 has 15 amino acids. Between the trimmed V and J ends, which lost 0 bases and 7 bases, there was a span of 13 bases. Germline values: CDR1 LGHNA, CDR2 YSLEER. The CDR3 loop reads CASSQDPTRNNEQFF. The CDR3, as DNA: TGCGCCAGCAGCCAAGATCCAACTAGAAATAATGAGCAGTTCTTC.

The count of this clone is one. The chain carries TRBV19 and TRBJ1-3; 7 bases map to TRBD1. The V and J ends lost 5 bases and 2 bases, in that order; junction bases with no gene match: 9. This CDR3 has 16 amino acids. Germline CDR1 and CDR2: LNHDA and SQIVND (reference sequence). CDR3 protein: CASSSIEGAAGNTIYF. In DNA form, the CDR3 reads TGTGCCAGTAGTTCCATCGAGGGGGCAGCTGGAAACACCATATATTTT.

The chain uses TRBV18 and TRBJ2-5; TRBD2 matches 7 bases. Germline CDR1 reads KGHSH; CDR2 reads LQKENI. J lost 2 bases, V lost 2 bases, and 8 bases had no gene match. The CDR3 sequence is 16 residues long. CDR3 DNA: TGTGCCAGCTCACCATCATCCCTAGCGGCACAAGAGACCCAGTACTTC. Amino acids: CASSPSSLAAQETQYF.